Following are 14 T cell receptor beta chains from one sample sequenced in a study of cytomegalovirus exposure and HLA in healthy donors. A multiplex PCR was run with 60 Vbeta primers and 13 Jbeta primers. This table comes from immunoSEQ multiplex PCR, and its TCRdb copy is limited to in-frame clones, with some not included. The sample holds 200,000 to 250,000 clones; around 80% are singletons and the top ten take less than 20%. Source material: PBMCs. The source of these receptors is a man aged 40-50 years in good health and CMV-seronegative.

V and J are TRBV28 and TRBJ2-1; TRBD2 might be the D (7 bases). The V gene lost 3 bases and the J gene lost 6 bases, with 15 bases spanning the gap. The CDR3 covers 15 residues. Germline V gene sequence: CDR1 MDHEN, CDR2 SYDVKM. The CDR3 loop is CASSFRWEGGNEQFF. CDR3 in DNA: TGTGCCAGCAGTTTCAGGTGGGAGGGGGGCAATGAGCAGTTCTTC.

The CDR3 spells CASSQDGSGRGQPQHF. CDR3 bases: TGCGCCAGCAGCCAAGATGGGTCGGGTAGGGGTCAGCCCCAGCATTTT. The chain uses TRBV4-3 and TRBJ1-5, with D perhaps TRBD1 (5 bases). V lost 0 bases and J 6 bases, leaving 15 bases between the germline ends. Germline CDR1 LGHNA, CDR2 YSLEER. The CDR3 has 16 residues.

The chain has TRBV6-6 and TRBJ1-2, with 7 bases matching TRBD1. The V and J ends lost 2 bases and 7 bases, in that order; junction bases with no gene match: 7. The CDR3 runs 14 residues. CDR1 is MNHNY, CDR2 SVGAGI, per germline (reference sequence). The CDR3 DNA reads TGTGCCAGCAGTTACCCCGGACAGGAGTCTGGCTACACCTTC. Translated, it gives CASSYPGQESGYTF.

This clone has more than one count but fewer than ten. The rearrangement joins TRBV9 to TRBJ2-7; TRBD1 matches 7 bases. V lost 0 bases and J lost 5; bases outside the gene matches: 17. The germline CDR1 and CDR2 sequences are SGDLS and YYNGEE. The CDR3 is 18 residues long. The DNA of the CDR3 is TGTGCCAGCAGCGTAGCCACCCCTCGACAGGGAATGGTCCACGAGCAGTACTTC. Encoded protein: CASSVATPRQGMVHEQYF.

J is TRBJ1-3 and V is TRBV19; D perhaps matches TRBD1 (5 bases). Trimming cost V 9 bases and J 2 bases, with 14 bases left between them. Germline V CDR1 and CDR2: LNHDA, SQIVND (reference sequence). CDR3 length equals 14 residues. This CDR3 is CARVCGAAGNTIYF. CDR3 nucleotides: TGTGCCAGGGTCTGTGGGGCCGCTGGAAACACCATATATTTT.

This rearrangement joins TRBV5-4 to TRBJ2-7; 9 positions match TRBD1. After removal of 4 bases from V and 5 bases from J, the junction contained 7 bases not matched to a gene. CDR1 is SGHNT and CDR2 is YYREEE in the germline V gene (reference sequence). CDR3 length: 14 residues. DNA of the CDR3: TGTGCCAGCAGCCCAGGGACAGGGAGTAACGAGCAGTACTTC. This encodes CASSPGTGSNEQYF.

The V call is TRBV5-1, the J call TRBJ2-7; possibly TRBD1 for D (5 bases). Trimming took 7 bases from V and 5 from J, leaving 19 bases between them. Germline loops: CDR1 SGHRS, CDR2 YFSETQ. The CDR3 spans 14 residues. The CDR3 loop is CASRSLAVGDEQYF. CDR3 nucleotides: TGCGCCAGCCGCAGTTTGGCTGTAGGGGACGAGCAGTACTTC.

CDR3: CASNGGSFYQPQHF. CDR3 nucleotides: TGTGCCAGCAATGGAGGGTCTTTCTATCAGCCCCAGCATTTT. The J gene is TRBJ1-5, the V gene TRBV9, with D unclear. The CDR3 covers 14 residues. Trimming took 6 bases from V and 5 from J, leaving 15 bases between them. Germline V gene lookup returns CDR1 SGDLS and CDR2 YYNGEE.

The chain has TRBV7-9 and TRBJ2-7; 8 bases agree with TRBD1. The J segment lost 0 bases and the V segment lost 8 bases, leaving 6 bases of the junction unmatched. Germline assignment: CDR1 SEHNR and CDR2 FQNEAQ (reference sequence). CDR3 length: 14 amino acids. The CDR3 reads CASGAGGSSYEQYF. DNA of the CDR3: TGTGCCAGCGGAGCAGGGGGCAGCTCCTACGAGCAGTACTTC.

This sequence joins TRBV10-1 and TRBJ2-5, with 9 bases identical to TRBD1. The end of the DNA aligns better with TRBJ2-7, so the J call may be wrong. This CDR3 contains 17 residues. Looked up from germline, CDR1 is WNHNN and CDR2 is SYGVQD (reference sequence). The CDR3 region is CASSPGGRGTGLNEQYF. CDR3 bases: TGCGCCAGCAGCCCAGGAGGTAGGGGGACAGGGTTGAACGAGCAGTACTTC.

The genes are TRBV19 and TRBJ2-7; the D gene is possibly TRBD1 (6 bases). The germline gives CDR1 LNHDA, CDR2 SQIVND (reference sequence). The germline V and J ends were trimmed by 5 bases and 2 bases, with 13 bases remaining between them. The CDR3 has 14 residues. For the CDR3, the DNA is TGTGCCAGTAGTCCCAGGGGTCCCACCTACGAGCAGTACTTC. Translated, it gives CASSPRGPTYEQYF.

This clone was seen a handful of times. This chain joins TRBV7-8 and TRBJ2-3, with TRBD2 matching 13 bases. There are 20 residues in the CDR3. The ends lost 3 bases at V and 3 bases at J; junction bases unmatched: 15. CDR1 SGHVS and CDR2 FQNEAQ come from the germline V gene. The CDR3 region is CASSFDGTSGIRVMTDTQYF. The CDR3 DNA is TGTGCCAGCAGCTTCGACGGGACTAGCGGGATCCGTGTAATGACAGATACGCAGTATTTT.

The genes are TRBV10-3 and TRBJ2-1; 8 bases fit TRBD2. There are 17 residues in the CDR3. The V and J ends lost 1 base and 6 bases, in that order; junction bases with no gene match: 11. Germline CDR1 is ENHRY and CDR2 is SYGVKD. The CDR3 sequence: CAISEYGSGITGNEQFF. In nucleotides, the CDR3 is TGTGCCATCAGTGAGTATGGTAGCGGGATAACAGGCAATGAGCAGTTCTTC.

V gene TRBV11-2 combines with J gene TRBJ2-7; 10 bases map to TRBD1. Germline CDR1 and CDR2: SGHAT and FQNNGV. Trimming cost V 3 bases and J 7 bases; bases outside gene matches: 6. CDR3 length: 14 residues. The CDR3 spells CASSLGQGTGEQYF. CDR3 nucleotide sequence: TGTGCCAGCAGCTTGGGACAGGGGACGGGAGAGCAGTACTTC.